These 24 T cell receptor beta chains share one sample of origin, sequenced in a study of blood T cell repertoires in COVID-19. TCRdb's table, derived via immunoSEQ multiplex PCR, lists solely in-frame clones and lacks some. The sample shows roughly 230,000 clones, around 90% of them seen only once. The sample taken for sequencing was peripheral blood. The receptor source for this set is a woman in her sixties or seventies with COVID-19, enrolled during active disease.

This clone has just one count. The gene calls are TRBV10-3 and TRBJ2-1, with a weak D call TRBD2 (5 bases). Trimming took 1 base from V and 4 from J, leaving 11 bases between them. The CDR3 has 15 residues. Germline CDR1 ENHRY, CDR2 SYGVKD. The CDR3 here is CAISELRDGYNEQFF. CDR3 nucleotide sequence: TGTGCCATCAGTGAGTTGAGGGATGGGTACAATGAGCAGTTCTTC.

The CDR3 DNA is TGCGCCAGCAGCCCGGGGGGGGCAACGCGGGAGACCCAGTACTTC. It codes for CASSPGGATRETQYF. The chain links TRBV5-1 to TRBJ2-5; 8 bases are a match to TRBD2. The ends lost 4 bases at V and 5 bases at J; junction bases unmatched: 10. Germline assignment: CDR1 SGHRS and CDR2 YFSETQ. This CDR3 comprises 15 residues.

V usage is TRBV7-6 and J usage is TRBJ2-2; D is possibly TRBD1 (6 bases). V lost 5 bases and J lost 0, with 19 bases in between. In germline, CDR1 is SGHVS, CDR2 FNYEAQ. The CDR3 loop spans 18 amino acids. CDR3 DNA: TGTGCCAGCAGCCTCACCTTACAGGGAGCCACGAACACCGGGGAGCTGTTTTTT. Protein: CASSLTLQGATNTGELFF.

This chain connects TRBV5-1 to TRBJ2-1; possibly TRBD2 for D (5 bases). The V and J ends lost 5 bases and 8 bases respectively, with 17 bases between them. The CDR3 covers 14 residues. Germline-derived CDR1 and CDR2 are SGHRS and YFSETQ. The CDR3 sequence: CASSWTASGYEQFF. The CDR3 DNA reads TGCGCCAGCAGTTGGACGGCCTCGGGGTATGAGCAGTTCTTC.

This clone came up once. This chain uses TRBV10-3 with TRBJ1-1; TRBD1 matches at 7 bases. Germline assignment: CDR1 ENHRY and CDR2 SYGVKD. The CDR3 runs 14 residues. The V gene end was trimmed by 6 bases and the J gene end by 3 bases; junction bases not matched to a gene: 7. CDR3: CAISPGQRYTEAFF. CDR3 bases: TGTGCCATCAGCCCGGGACAGAGATACACTGAAGCTTTCTTT.

The chain joins TRBV19 to TRBJ2-7, with 8 bases aligning to TRBD2. V lost 3 bases, J lost 7 bases, and 8 bases stayed unmatched. The germline V gene encodes CDR1 LNHDA and CDR2 SQIVND (reference sequence). This CDR3 contains 14 residues. CDR3 DNA: TGTGCCAGTAGTATCCCCGGGGGGGCTCAAGAGCAGTACTTC. This gives the protein CASSIPGGAQEQYF.

The chain has TRBV7-9 and TRBJ2-2; perhaps TRBD1 as D (6 bases). With 5 bases removed from V and 3 bases from J, the gap between germline ends came to 19 bases. CDR3 length: 17 amino acids. From germline, CDR1 is SEHNR and CDR2 FQNEAQ (reference sequence). CDR3: CASSQGYGGSHTGELFF. DNA of the CDR3: TGTGCCAGCAGCCAGGGGTATGGCGGATCACACACCGGGGAGCTGTTTTTT.

The chain combines TRBV5-6 with TRBJ2-2; D unresolved. Trimming cost V 1 base and J 7 bases, with 5 bases left between them. The CDR3 is 12 amino acids. Germline-derived CDR1 and CDR2 are SGHDT and YYEEEE. CDR3 sequence: CASSLSSGELFF. CDR3 coding DNA: TGTGCCAGCAGCTTGTCTAGCGGGGAGCTGTTTTTT. Full variable domain (rest looked up from reference TRBV5-6 and TRBJ2-2): DAGVTQSPTHLIKTRGQQVTLRCSPKSGHDTVSWYQQALGQGPQFIFQYYEEEERQRGNFPDRFSGHQFPNYSSELNVNALLLGDSALYLCASSLSSGELFFGEGSRLTVL.

The chain carries TRBV9 and TRBJ2-5; 7 bases line up with TRBD1. The CDR3 contains 14 residues. V was clipped by 2 bases and J by 3 bases; unmatched bases: 4. Per germline, CDR1 SGDLS and CDR2 YYNGEE. The CDR3 region is CASSVRQGEETQYF. The CDR3 DNA sequence: TGTGCCAGCAGCGTCCGACAGGGTGAAGAGACCCAGTACTTC.

The CDR3 DNA follows: TGTGCCAGCAGCTCCGACAATGCCTACGAGCAGTACTTC. The encoded protein is CASSSDNAYEQYF. V and J are TRBV7-9 and TRBJ2-7; D gene uncertain. This CDR3 contains 13 residues. Germline V CDR1 and CDR2: SEHNR, FQNEAQ (reference sequence). Trimming removed 4 bases at V and 2 bases at J, with 9 bases between.

The chain employs TRBV5-4 and TRBJ1-1; no firm D call. This CDR3 region has 13 residues. Trimming left V 5 bases short and J 3 bases short, with 11 bases between. Germline loops: CDR1 SGHNT, CDR2 YYREEE (reference sequence). The DNA for the CDR3 is TGTGCCAGCAGTTACGGGAGTTACACTGAAGCTTTCTTT. It specifies CASSYGSYTEAFF. The variable domain in full, with the rest retrieved from reference TRBV5-4 and TRBJ1-1, is ETGVTQSPTHLIKTRGQQVTLRCSSQSGHNTVSWYQQALGQGPQFIFQYYREEENGRGNFPPRFSGLQFPNYSSELNVNALELDDSALYLCASSYGSYTEAFFGQGTRLTVV.

The V and J genes are TRBV28 and TRBJ1-5; TRBD1 might be the D (6 bases). Per germline, CDR1 MDHEN and CDR2 SYDVKM. Trimming took off 3 bases at V and 3 bases at J, with 12 bases between the two ends. CDR3 length equals 15 residues. CDR3 sequence (DNA): TGTGCCAGCAGTTTTTGGGACACCAACAATCAGCCCCAGCATTTT. Translated: CASSFWDTNNQPQHF.

The rearrangement uses TRBV30 and TRBJ1-2, with TRBD1 as a possible D gene (5 bases). Trimming cost V 0 bases and J 3 bases, with 11 bases left between them. Germline V gene data show CDR1 as GTSNPN and CDR2 as SVGIG (reference sequence). The CDR3 has 14 residues. The CDR3 spells CAWSVLPGDYGYTF. The DNA of the CDR3 is TGTGCCTGGAGTGTACTGCCGGGGGACTATGGCTACACCTTC.

The chain recombines TRBV20-1 with TRBJ2-3; D perhaps matches TRBD2 (5 bases). V lost 3 bases, J lost 3 bases, and 10 bases lay in between. In germline, CDR1 is DFQATT, CDR2 SNEGSKA (reference sequence). The CDR3 is 13 residues long. The CDR3 DNA reads TGCAGTGCTAGTGCGACTATAACAGATACGCAGTATTTT. Translated, it gives CSASATITDTQYF.

This chain joins TRBV24-1 and TRBJ1-1; tentative D call: TRBD1 (6 bases). This CDR3 comprises 13 residues. Germline V CDR1 and CDR2: KGHDR, SFDVKD. The V end was cut by 3 bases, the J end by 8 bases, with 12 bases between. The CDR3 loop reads CATSDPLGQEAFF. The CDR3 coding sequence is TGTGCCACCAGTGATCCACTTGGACAGGAAGCTTTCTTT.

The chain has TRBV9 and TRBJ2-7; 11 bases are shared with TRBD1. The J segment lost 4 bases and the V segment lost 2 bases, leaving 8 bases of the junction unmatched. The CDR3 totals 16 residues. CDR1 SGDLS and CDR2 YYNGEE come from the germline V gene. CDR3 DNA: TGTGCCAGCAGCGTGGGCGGGGGACAGGGGGTTTACGAGCAGTACTTC. It specifies CASSVGGGQGVYEQYF.

This sequence joins TRBV6-6 and TRBJ2-7; tentative D call: TRBD1 (5 bases). The germline V gene encodes CDR1 MNHNY and CDR2 SVGAGI (reference sequence). This CDR3 is 21 amino acids long. The V end was cut by 6 bases, the J end by 7 bases, with 40 bases between. The CDR3 loop is CASSPTALGYFQGRHPTEQYF. The CDR3 DNA reads TGTGCCAGCAGCCCAACCGCGCTGGGCTACTTCCAGGGCCGGCATCCTACTGAGCAGTACTTC.

The V call is TRBV19, the J call TRBJ1-3; 7 nucleotides align to TRBD1. The CDR3 has 16 amino acids. Germline trimming cut 8 bases from V and 4 bases from J; bases unmatched to any gene: 14. CDR1 is LNHDA and CDR2 is SQIVND in the germline V gene (reference sequence). CDR3 in amino acids: CASQTQGLHIGNTIYF. The DNA for the CDR3 is TGTGCCAGTCAGACACAGGGGCTTCACATCGGAAACACCATATATTTT.

V and J are TRBV12-3 or TRBV12-4 and TRBJ1-2; no reliable D call. Deletions cut 0 bases from V and 8 bases from J, with 7 bases between. The CDR3 length is 12 residues. CDR3 sequence: CASSLAFVGYTF. The CDR3 DNA reads TGTGCCAGCAGTTTAGCCTTCGTGGGCTACACCTTC.

The chain couples TRBV6-6 to TRBJ1-4, with a weak D call TRBD1 (5 bases). The CDR3 spans 16 residues. Germline V gives CDR1 MNHNY, CDR2 SVGAGI (reference sequence). Deletions cut 6 bases from V and 3 bases from J, with 17 bases between. The CDR3 bases are TGTGCCAGCAGCCCCTCGGGACTCGCGTCTAATGAAAAACTGTTTTTT. Encoded protein: CASSPSGLASNEKLFF.

The sample holds one count of this clone. This chain joins TRBV15 and TRBJ1-5; D is unresolved. This CDR3 comprises 15 residues. The germline V gene has CDR1 LNHNV and CDR2 YYDKDF (reference sequence). V lost 4 bases and J 2 bases, leaving 12 bases between the germline ends. The CDR3 protein is CATSNYDGGNQPQHF. The CDR3 DNA reads as TGTGCCACCAGCAACTACGACGGGGGCAATCAGCCCCAGCATTTT.

The gene calls are TRBV12-3 or TRBV12-4 and TRBJ1-6; the D is unclear. Trimming took 5 bases from V and 7 from J, leaving 9 bases between them. The CDR3 runs to 13 residues. CDR3 in amino acids: CASSRRENSPLHF. The CDR3 nucleotides are TGTGCCAGCAGTAGACGGGAAAATTCACCCCTCCACTTT.

V and J are TRBV4-2 and TRBJ2-1, with D possibly matching TRBD2 (5 bases). The CDR3 is made up of 15 amino acids. V was clipped by 0 bases and J by 4 bases, with 10 bases between them. Per the germline V gene, CDR1 is LGHNA and CDR2 is YNFKEQ. CDR3 residues: CASSQDWTSYNEQFF. In nucleotides, the CDR3 is TGTGCCAGCAGCCAAGATTGGACTTCGTACAATGAGCAGTTCTTC.

This clone was found once. The chain employs TRBV27 and TRBJ1-1, with a tentative D call TRBD1 (5 bases). The CDR3 runs 15 residues. Trimming cost V 1 base and J 2 bases, with 11 bases left between them. The germline gives CDR1 MNHEY, CDR2 SMNVEV (reference sequence). The DNA of the CDR3 is TGTGCCAGCAGTTTATGGGGAGGGGTAAACACTGAAGCTTTCTTT. This codes for CASSLWGGVNTEAFF.